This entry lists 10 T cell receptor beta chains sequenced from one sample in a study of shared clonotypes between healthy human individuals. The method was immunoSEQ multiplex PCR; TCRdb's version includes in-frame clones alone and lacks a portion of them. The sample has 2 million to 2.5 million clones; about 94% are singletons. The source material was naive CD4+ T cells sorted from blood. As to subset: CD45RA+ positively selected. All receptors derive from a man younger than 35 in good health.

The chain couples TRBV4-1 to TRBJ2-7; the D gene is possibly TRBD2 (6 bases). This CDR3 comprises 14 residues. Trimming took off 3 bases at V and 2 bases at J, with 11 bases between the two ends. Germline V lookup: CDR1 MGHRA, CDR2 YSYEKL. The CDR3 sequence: CASSHAGTAYEQYF. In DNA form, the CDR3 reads TGCGCCAGCAGCCACGCAGGGACTGCCTACGAGCAGTACTTC.

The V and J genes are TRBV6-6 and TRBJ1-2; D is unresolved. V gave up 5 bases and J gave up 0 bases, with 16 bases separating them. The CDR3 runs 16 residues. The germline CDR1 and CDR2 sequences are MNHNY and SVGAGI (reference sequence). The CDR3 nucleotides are TGTGCCAGCAGTCCCCGGTTGTTGAGGGCTAACTATGGCTACACCTTC. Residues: CASSPRLLRANYGYTF.

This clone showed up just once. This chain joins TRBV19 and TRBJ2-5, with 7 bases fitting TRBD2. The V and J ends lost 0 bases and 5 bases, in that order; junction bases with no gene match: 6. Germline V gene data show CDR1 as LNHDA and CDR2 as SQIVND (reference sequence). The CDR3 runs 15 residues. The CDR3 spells CASSIEKAAGETQYF. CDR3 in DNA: TGTGCCAGTAGTATAGAGAAAGCAGCGGGGGAGACCCAGTACTTC.

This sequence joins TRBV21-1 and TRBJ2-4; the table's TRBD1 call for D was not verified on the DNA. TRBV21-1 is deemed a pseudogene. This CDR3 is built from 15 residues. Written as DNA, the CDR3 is TGTGCCAGCAGCAAAGGACAGGGGGTGAAAAACATTCAGTACTTC. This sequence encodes CASSKGQGVKNIQYF.

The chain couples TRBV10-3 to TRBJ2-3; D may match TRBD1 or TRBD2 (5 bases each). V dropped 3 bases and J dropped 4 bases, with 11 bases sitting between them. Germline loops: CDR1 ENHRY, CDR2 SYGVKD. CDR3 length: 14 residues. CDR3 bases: TGTGCCATCAGTGATGGGGGTTTTGCAGATACGCAGTATTTT. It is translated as CAISDGGFADTQYF.

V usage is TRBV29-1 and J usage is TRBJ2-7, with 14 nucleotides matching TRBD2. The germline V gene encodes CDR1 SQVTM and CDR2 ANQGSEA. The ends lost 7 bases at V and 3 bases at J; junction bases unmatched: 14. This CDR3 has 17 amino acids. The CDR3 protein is CSARDGTSGRGGYEQYF. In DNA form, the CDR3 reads TGCAGCGCAAGGGACGGGACTAGCGGGAGAGGGGGCTACGAGCAGTACTTC.

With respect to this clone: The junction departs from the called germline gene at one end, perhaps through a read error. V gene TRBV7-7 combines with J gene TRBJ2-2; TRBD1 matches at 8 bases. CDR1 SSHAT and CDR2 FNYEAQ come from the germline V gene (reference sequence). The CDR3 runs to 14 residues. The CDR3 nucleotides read TGTGCTAGCAGTCGGGACAGGCGGACCGGGGAGCTGTTTTTT. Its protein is CASSRDRRTGELFF. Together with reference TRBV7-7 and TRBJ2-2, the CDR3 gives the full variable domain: GAGVSQSPRYKVTKRGQDVTLRCDPISSHATLYWYQQALGQGPEFLTYFNYEAQPDKSGLPSDRFSAERPEGSISTLTIQRTEQRDSAMYRCASSRDRRTGELFFGEGSRLTVL.

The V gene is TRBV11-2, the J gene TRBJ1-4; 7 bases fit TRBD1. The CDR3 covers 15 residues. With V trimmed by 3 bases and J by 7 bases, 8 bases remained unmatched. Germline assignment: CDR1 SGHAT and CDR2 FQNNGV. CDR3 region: CASSFSGGTGEKLFF. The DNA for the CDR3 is TGTGCCAGCAGCTTCTCAGGGGGAACGGGTGAAAAACTGTTTTTT.

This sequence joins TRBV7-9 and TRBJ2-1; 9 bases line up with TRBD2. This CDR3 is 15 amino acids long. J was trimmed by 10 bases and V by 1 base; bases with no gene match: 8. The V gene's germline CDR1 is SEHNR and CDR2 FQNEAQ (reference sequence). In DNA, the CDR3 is TGTGCCAGCAGCTTAGTTGCGGGGGGGCTCAGAGAGCAGTTCTTC. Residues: CASSLVAGGLREQFF.

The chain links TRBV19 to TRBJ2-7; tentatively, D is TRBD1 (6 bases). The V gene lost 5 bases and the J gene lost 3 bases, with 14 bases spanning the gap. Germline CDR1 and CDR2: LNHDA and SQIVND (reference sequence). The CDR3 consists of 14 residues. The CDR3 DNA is TGTGCCAGTAGTTCTCACAGGGAGATCTACGAGCAGTACTTC. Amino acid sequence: CASSSHREIYEQYF.